The 15 T cell receptor beta chains in this list originate from one sample, sequenced in a study of neoadjuvant anti-PD-1 for oral cavity cancer. Assay: immunoSEQ multiplex PCR; the TCRdb copy retains only in-frame clones and omits some. The repertoire has about 23,000 clones, 25% to 30% of them found once; the top ten carry roughly 17%. As to time point: after neoadjuvant nivolumab, at surgical resection. This sample comprised tumor tissue, obtained after nivolumab (anti-PD-1) treatment. These receptors were obtained from a person between 40 and 85 years old with oral cavity squamous cell carcinoma.

Many counts were recorded for this clone. The CDR3 sequence: CASSGDGGGYTF. The CDR3, as DNA: TGTGCCAGCAGTGGAGATGGGGGTGGCTACACCTTC. This rearrangement joins TRBV2 to TRBJ1-2; maybe TRBD1 (5 bases). Germline-derived CDR1 and CDR2 are SNHLY and FYNNEI. The CDR3 runs 12 residues. The ends were cut back, 4 bases at V and 7 bases at J, with 10 bases in the middle.

J is TRBJ2-7 and V is TRBV15, with TRBD2 identical over 14 bases. Germline CDR1 reads LNHNV; CDR2 reads YYDKDF (reference sequence). Trimming at V came to 3 bases and at J to 7 bases, leaving 14 bases not matched to a gene. The CDR3 totals 18 residues. DNA of the CDR3: TGTGCCACCAGCAGGGGGATGACTAGCGGGAGGGCCTTACAGGAGCAGTACTTC. Residues: CATSRGMTSGRALQEQYF.

The rearrangement uses TRBV4-1 and TRBJ2-5, with no clear D. V lost 1 base, J lost 1 base, and 4 bases lay in between. CDR3 length: 13 residues. Germline V CDR1 and CDR2: MGHRA, YSYEKL. Here the CDR3 DNA reads TGCGCCAGCAGCCAAGTTGTCCAAGAGACCCAGTACTTC. It yields the protein CASSQVVQETQYF.

This clone has a count of ten or more. This rearrangement joins TRBV5-1 to TRBJ1-2; D perhaps matches TRBD1 (5 bases). Trimming removed 4 bases at V and 4 bases at J, with 14 bases between. Germline V gene data show CDR1 as SGHRS and CDR2 as YFSETQ. This CDR3 has 14 amino acids. CDR3 in amino acids: CASSPPRDSYGYTF. DNA for the CDR3: TGCGCCAGCAGCCCACCCAGGGATAGCTATGGCTACACCTTC.

This clone counts as medium-sized. The V and J genes are TRBV4-2 and TRBJ1-5; 9 nucleotides agree with TRBD1. With V trimmed by 5 bases and J by 5 bases, 7 bases remained unmatched. CDR3 length: 15 residues. Germline loops: CDR1 LGHNA, CDR2 YNFKEQ. The CDR3 reads CASSSAGTGHQPQHF. The CDR3 DNA reads as TGTGCCAGCAGCTCAGCCGGGACAGGGCATCAGCCCCAGCATTTT.

The chain employs TRBV7-9 and TRBJ2-7, with D possibly being TRBD2 (7 bases). This CDR3 has 15 residues. V was trimmed by 1 base and J by 0 bases, leaving 10 bases between them. Per germline, CDR1 SEHNR and CDR2 FQNEAQ (reference sequence). Written as DNA, the CDR3 is TGTGCCAGCAGCTTAGAGGCGGGGGCCTCCTACGAGCAGTACTTC. It is translated as CASSLEAGASYEQYF.

This rearrangement joins TRBV5-1 to TRBJ1-5; maybe TRBD1 (5 bases). Germline V gene sequence: CDR1 SGHRS, CDR2 YFSETQ. V lost 0 bases to trimming and J lost 5 bases, with 9 bases between them. This CDR3 region has 14 residues. This CDR3 reads CASSLGQGDQPQHF. The CDR3 DNA reads TGCGCCAGCAGCTTGGGGCAGGGCGATCAGCCCCAGCATTTT.

The chain links TRBV20-1 to TRBJ1-2; D remains ambiguous. Germline CDR1 and CDR2: DFQATT and SNEGSKA (reference sequence). V was pared by 6 bases and J by 11 bases, with 16 bases between. The CDR3 spans 11 residues. CDR3 in amino acids: CSASGPGRYTF. CDR3 sequence (DNA): TGCAGTGCGAGTGGCCCCGGGCGGTACACCTTC.

This sequence joins TRBV25-1 and TRBJ2-2, with 8 bases identical to TRBD2. Losses at the gene ends were 5 bases for V and 2 bases for J; bases not matched to a gene: 4. CDR3 length: 15 residues. Germline CDR1 is MGHDK and CDR2 is SYGVNS. The CDR3 loop reads CASSLAGGNTGELFF. In DNA form, the CDR3 reads TGTGCCAGCAGTCTGGCGGGGGGCAACACCGGGGAGCTGTTTTTT.

The sample holds many counts of this clone. The chain combines TRBV6-5 with TRBJ2-1; 10 positions agree with TRBD1. Germline CDR1 reads MNHEY; CDR2 reads SVGAGI. CDR3 size: 15 residues. J gave up 7 bases and V 2 bases, and 5 bases lay outside the gene matches. The CDR3 DNA reads TGTGCCAGCAGTTACCGGGACAGGGGAGGGAATGAGCAGTTCTTC. Its translation is CASSYRDRGGNEQFF.

J is TRBJ2-1 and V is TRBV11-2; 8 positions match TRBD2. CDR3 size: 15 residues. CDR1 is SGHAT, CDR2 FQNNGV, per germline. After removal of 4 bases from V and 9 bases from J, the junction contained 11 bases not matched to a gene. CDR3 in DNA: TGTGCCAGCAGCTCCCCGGGACTAGAGGGGCCTGAGCAGTTCTTC. This translates into CASSSPGLEGPEQFF. The full variable domain, its missing parts supplied by reference TRBV11-2 and TRBJ2-1, is EAGVAQSPRYKIIEKRQSVAFWCNPISGHATLYWYQQILGQGPKLLIQFQNNGVVDDSQLPKDRFSAERLKGVDSTLKIQPAKLEDSAVYLCASSSPGLEGPEQFFGPGTRLTVL.

The chain carries TRBV28 and TRBJ2-7, with D possibly being TRBD1 (6 bases). Germline V gene data show CDR1 as MDHEN and CDR2 as SYDVKM. V gave up 5 bases and J gave up 3 bases, with 14 bases separating them. This CDR3 has 14 amino acids. CDR3 coding DNA: TGTGCCAGCAGTATTGTACAGGGAAACTACGAGCAGTACTTC. Amino acids: CASSIVQGNYEQYF. The full variable domain, with the rest looked up from reference TRBV28 and TRBJ2-7, is DVKVTQSSRYLVKRTGEKVFLECVQDMDHENMFWYRQDPGLGLRLIYFSYDVKMKEKGDIPEGYSVSREKKERFSLILESASTNQTSMYLCASSIVQGNYEQYFGPGTRLTVT.

This clone has just a few counts. The chain joins TRBV29-1 to TRBJ2-5, with TRBD1 matching over 9 bases. Germline V gene sequence: CDR1 SQVTM, CDR2 ANQGSEA. V shed 3 bases, J shed 3 bases, and the junction held 20 bases outside the gene matches. The CDR3 sequence is 19 residues long. CDR3 nucleotides: TGCAGCGTTGATGGGACCAGACAGGGGGACGGGGGTAGCAAAGAGACCCAGTACTTC. Its translation is CSVDGTRQGDGGSKETQYF.

The table lists this clone with a few counts. This chain links TRBV10-3 with TRBJ2-7; D not certain. The CDR3 spans 16 residues. Between the trimmed V and J ends, which lost 10 bases and 0 bases, there was a span of 22 bases. The V gene's germline CDR1 is ENHRY and CDR2 SYGVKD. CDR3 DNA: TGTGCCACCTATGGAGAGACGGCCGCAAGCTCCTACGAGCAGTACTTC. This sequence encodes CATYGETAASSYEQYF.

This clone was observed once. V gene TRBV6-5 combines with J gene TRBJ2-5; D gene unclear. Trimming removed 0 bases from V and 3 bases from J, with 11 bases in between. CDR3 length: 15 residues. From germline, CDR1 is MNHEY and CDR2 SVGAGI. The CDR3 loop reads CASSYSGGREETQYF. CDR3 nucleotides: TGTGCCAGCAGTTACTCCGGTGGCAGAGAAGAGACCCAGTACTTC.